Sequencing of this TCR beta chain was carried out in a study of blood T cell repertoires in COVID-19. Germline CDR1 is LGHNA and CDR2 is YSLEER. The CDR3 has 19 amino acids. Trimming removed 3 bases from V and 6 bases from J, with 29 bases in between. Using immunoSEQ multiplex PCR, the repertoire was profiled, and TCRdb retains in-frame clones only, with some absent. The profile shows tens of thousands of clones, less than 85% of them singletons. Sample: peripheral blood. The TCR was taken from a man in his fifties with COVID-19, enrolled during active disease. This chain joins TRBV4-3 and TRBJ1-2; TRBD1 is a possible D gene (5 bases). CDR3 residues: CASSQPISRDLSKLDGYTF. The CDR3 DNA follows: TGCGCCAGCAGCCAGCCAATATCCCGGGACTTATCAAAACTGGATGGCTACACCTTC.